A single sample is the source of the 28 T cell receptor beta chains below, sequenced in a study of graft-versus-host responses after intestinal transplantation. Here immunoSEQ multiplex PCR was the method, and the copy in TCRdb shows in-frame clones only, minus some. The data contain just under 100,000 clones, 75% to 95% of them singletons. This specimen was PBMCs, taken 450 to 460 days after intestinal transplant. Every receptor here comes from a human patient who received an intestinal transplant, so some T cells may come from the graft donor.

The chain carries TRBV10-2 and TRBJ2-3; no clear D gene. The CDR3 consists of 14 residues. Germline V gene sequence: CDR1 WSHSY, CDR2 SAAADI. V shed 2 bases and J shed 1 base, with 7 bases lying between them. CDR3 sequence: CASSEAFGTDTQYF. The DNA of the CDR3 is TGCGCCAGCAGTGAGGCCTTCGGCACAGATACGCAGTATTTT.

The CDR3: CASSESNRGPNTEAFF. For the CDR3, the DNA is TGTGCCAGCAGTGAATCCAACAGGGGCCCGAACACTGAAGCTTTCTTT. The rearrangement links TRBV6-1 to TRBJ1-1; 7 bases are shared with TRBD1. Germline assignment: CDR1 MNHNS and CDR2 SASEGT. The CDR3 length is 16 residues. After removal of 2 bases from V and 1 base from J, the junction contained 7 bases not matched to a gene.

CDR3 loop: CASSVEGQGNTEAFF. CDR3 in DNA: TGTGCCAGCAGCGTAGAGGGACAGGGGAACACTGAAGCTTTCTTT. The chain employs TRBV9 and TRBJ1-1; 9 bases match TRBD1. The CDR3 consists of 15 residues. The ends lost 0 bases at V and 1 base at J; junction bases unmatched: 1. Germline CDR1 SGDLS, CDR2 YYNGEE.

J is TRBJ2-1 and V is TRBV6-5; perhaps TRBD2 as D (5 bases). V was shortened by 0 bases and J by 10 bases, with 7 bases between the two germline ends. Per the germline V gene, CDR1 is MNHEY and CDR2 is SVGAGI. The CDR3 runs 12 residues. CDR3: CASSYSASEQFF. CDR3 in DNA: TGTGCCAGCAGTTACTCCGCTAGCGAGCAGTTCTTC.

This clone turned up a few times. The genes are TRBV5-6 and TRBJ1-2; D remains unclear. The CDR3 sequence is 13 residues long. The V end lost 2 bases, the J end lost 4 bases, and 9 bases lay between the germline ends. Germline-derived CDR1 and CDR2 are SGHDT and YYEEEE. CDR3 protein: CASSFGQAYGYTF. The CDR3, as DNA: TGTGCCAGCAGCTTTGGGCAGGCCTATGGCTACACCTTC.

The gene calls are TRBV18 and TRBJ2-7; a weak D match, TRBD1 (6 bases). With 3 bases removed from V and 4 bases from J, the gap between germline ends came to 10 bases. Germline V CDR1 and CDR2: KGHSH, LQKENI. The CDR3 covers 13 residues. The DNA for the CDR3 is TGTGCCAGCTCACCTCAACAGGGTTACGAGCAGTACTTC. Protein product: CASSPQQGYEQYF.

J is TRBJ1-5 and V is TRBV2; the D gene is possibly TRBD1 (5 bases). Germline CDR1 and CDR2: SNHLY and FYNNEI. This CDR3 has 15 residues. V was pared by 4 bases and J by 6 bases, with 16 bases between. The CDR3: CASSVWGGIGQPQHF. Here the CDR3 DNA reads TGTGCCAGCAGTGTGTGGGGGGGGATAGGTCAGCCCCAGCATTTT.

This chain joins TRBV18 and TRBJ2-5, with D hard to call. The CDR3 covers 12 residues. V shed 3 bases and J shed 1 base, with 3 bases lying between them. Germline V gives CDR1 KGHSH, CDR2 LQKENI. CDR3 in DNA: TGTGCCAGCTCACCGCGCCAAGAGACCCAGTACTTC. Residues: CASSPRQETQYF.

This sequence joins TRBV10-3 and TRBJ1-2, with D hard to call. The CDR3 is 11 residues long. Per the germline V gene, CDR1 is ENHRY and CDR2 is SYGVKD. The V and J ends lost 3 bases and 8 bases respectively, with 7 bases between them. The CDR3 nucleotides are TGTGCCATCAGTGAAACCGGGGGCTACACCTTC. It codes for CAISETGGYTF.

Worth noting for this clone: One junction end disagrees with the germline gene, perhaps due to a read error. This chain uses TRBV2 with TRBJ1-1; D not resolved. Germline V CDR1 and CDR2: SNHLY, FYNNEI. The length of the CDR3 is 13 residues. DNA of the CDR3: TGTGCCAGCAGCGAAGGACTGAACACTGAAGCTTTCTTT. Its protein product is CASSEGLNTEAFF.

The rearrangement links TRBV5-1 to TRBJ2-1; no firm D call. The CDR3 spans 13 residues. The V gene lost 0 bases and the J gene lost 9 bases, with 10 bases spanning the gap. Per the germline V gene, CDR1 is SGHRS and CDR2 is YFSETQ. This CDR3 reads CASSLESSVEQFF. The CDR3 bases are TGCGCCAGCAGCTTGGAATCCTCGGTTGAGCAGTTCTTC.

The genes are TRBV28 and TRBJ2-2; D ambiguous. The V end lost 6 bases, the J end lost 4 bases, and 3 bases lay between the germline ends. Per germline, CDR1 MDHEN and CDR2 SYDVKM. The length of the CDR3 is 11 residues. CDR3 amino acids: CASRATGELFF. The CDR3 DNA follows: TGTGCCAGCAGAGCCACCGGGGAGCTGTTTTTT.

The chain is built from TRBV5-4 and TRBJ2-3; unclear D gene. The CDR3 spans 15 residues. Germline values: CDR1 SGHNT, CDR2 YYREEE (reference sequence). Trimming shortened V by 2 bases and J by 2 bases, and 12 bases separated the two germline ends. The CDR3 sequence is CASSLSWAPTDTQYF. CDR3 nucleotides: TGTGCCAGCAGCTTAAGTTGGGCGCCCACAGATACGCAGTATTTT.

This clone occurred once. The chain employs TRBV9 and TRBJ2-1; D might be TRBD2 (5 bases). Between the trimmed V and J ends, which lost 0 bases and 10 bases, there was a span of 8 bases. The CDR3 totals 12 residues. From germline, CDR1 is SGDLS and CDR2 YYNGEE. CDR3 sequence: CASSVVAHEQFF. In nucleotides, the CDR3 is TGTGCCAGCAGCGTAGTAGCGCACGAGCAGTTCTTC.

In this sample, this clone turned up a few times. The CDR3 DNA sequence: TGTGCCGGTACAGGGGGGACTAATGAAAAACTGTTTTTT. It encodes CAGTGGTNEKLFF. The rearrangement joins TRBV2 to TRBJ1-4; 8 bases agree with TRBD1. The germline V gene encodes CDR1 SNHLY and CDR2 FYNNEI. This CDR3 has 13 residues. V lost 11 bases to trimming and J lost 2 bases; unmatched junction nucleotides: 4.

The chain uses TRBV18 and TRBJ1-3, with TRBD1 as a possible D gene (6 bases). The V end lost 2 bases, the J end lost 4 bases, and 9 bases lay between the germline ends. CDR1 is KGHSH and CDR2 is LQKENI in the germline V gene. This CDR3 spans 14 amino acids. The CDR3 protein is CASSPATGGNTIYF. The CDR3 DNA reads TGTGCCAGCTCACCAGCGACAGGCGGAAACACCATATATTTT.

This clone occurred once. This chain links TRBV5-6 with TRBJ2-3; D is undetermined. CDR3 length equals 14 residues. Trimming removed 4 bases from V and 2 bases from J, with 11 bases in between. CDR1 and CDR2 (germline): SGHDT, YYEEEE. The CDR3 DNA reads as TGTGCCAGCAGCCCCCCGGAACACACAGATACGCAGTATTTT. Protein sequence: CASSPPEHTDTQYF.

The J gene is TRBJ2-4, the V gene TRBV9, with a tentative D call TRBD2 (7 bases). This CDR3 has 14 amino acids. V lost 4 bases to trimming and J lost 13 bases, with 21 bases between them. Per germline, CDR1 SGDLS and CDR2 YYNGEE. DNA for the CDR3: TGTGCCAGCAGCCCACGGGGGGCCAACCCCTCACAGTACTTC. It translates to CASSPRGANPSQYF.

The chain is built from TRBV5-4 and TRBJ1-2; 7 bases map to TRBD1. This CDR3 is 12 amino acids long. CDR1 is SGHNT and CDR2 is YYREEE in the germline V gene (reference sequence). V shed 2 bases, J shed 7 bases, and the junction held 2 bases outside the gene matches. The DNA of the CDR3 is TGTGCCAGCAGCTTTGGGGACAGTGGCTACACCTTC. Amino acid sequence: CASSFGDSGYTF.

This clone has a single count. This chain uses TRBV4-1 with TRBJ2-1; perhaps TRBD2 as D (6 bases). Trimming shortened V by 0 bases and J by 4 bases, and 13 bases separated the two germline ends. The CDR3 spans 16 residues. The germline gives CDR1 MGHRA, CDR2 YSYEKL. The CDR3: CASSQDPGGSYNEQFF. The CDR3, as DNA: TGCGCCAGCAGCCAAGATCCTGGAGGGAGTTACAATGAGCAGTTCTTC.

The V gene is TRBV6-6, the J gene TRBJ2-5; D not certain. The germline V gene has CDR1 MNHNY and CDR2 SVGAGI (reference sequence). The CDR3 runs to 11 residues. Trimming stripped 8 bases from V and 6 bases from J, with 10 bases between. This CDR3 is CASRGVQTQYF. DNA of the CDR3: TGTGCCAGCCGAGGTGTACAGACCCAGTACTTC.

J is TRBJ1-1 and V is TRBV2; 9 bases are shared with TRBD1. The CDR3 is made up of 12 amino acids. Germline lookup yields CDR1 SNHLY and CDR2 FYNNEI. V lost 6 bases, J lost 5 bases, and 1 base stayed unmatched. CDR3 residues: CASRGQGTEAFF. In DNA form, the CDR3 reads TGTGCCAGCAGGGGACAGGGAACTGAAGCTTTCTTT.

The genes are TRBV6-1 and TRBJ2-5, with TRBD2 identical over 12 bases. Trimming removed 2 bases from V and 1 base from J; junction bases left unmatched: 2. The CDR3 is 16 residues long. Germline loops: CDR1 MNHNS, CDR2 SASEGT. As DNA, the CDR3 is TGTGCCAGCAGTGAACTAGCGGGGGGGGGCCAAGAGACCCAGTACTTC. Translating gives CASSELAGGGQETQYF.

The CDR3: CASSASYGDTQYF. The CDR3 coding sequence is TGTGCCAGCAGCGCAAGTTATGGAGATACGCAGTATTTT. This chain links TRBV25-1 with TRBJ2-3; D not resolved. There are 13 residues in the CDR3. The V end lost 6 bases, the J end lost 5 bases, and 12 bases lay between the germline ends. Germline CDR1 MGHDK, CDR2 SYGVNS.

The chain is built from TRBV6-5 and TRBJ1-2; 7 bases match TRBD1. V was clipped by 10 bases and J by 4 bases; unmatched bases: 9. Germline assignment: CDR1 MNHEY and CDR2 SVGAGI. The CDR3 contains 13 residues. For the CDR3, the DNA is TGTGCCACCCGGGGACAGTCGATCTATGGCTACACCTTC. The encoded protein is CATRGQSIYGYTF.

J is TRBJ2-1 and V is TRBV9; no reliable D call. CDR3 size: 15 residues. V shed 0 bases and J shed 3 bases, with 10 bases lying between them. Germline V gene lookup returns CDR1 SGDLS and CDR2 YYNGEE. The CDR3 loop reads CASSVAYSDYNEQFF. As DNA, the CDR3 is TGTGCCAGCAGCGTAGCATACAGCGACTACAATGAGCAGTTCTTC.

The rearrangement links TRBV5-1 to TRBJ1-2; a weak D match, TRBD1 (5 bases). Deletions cut 4 bases from V and 5 bases from J, with 15 bases between. CDR3 length: 14 amino acids. Per the germline V gene, CDR1 is SGHRS and CDR2 is YFSETQ. The DNA of the CDR3 is TGCGCCAGCAGCCCCGACGGGGGAAATTATGGCTACACCTTC. Translating it yields CASSPDGGNYGYTF.

On this clone itself: Other DNA sequences from this sample encode an identical CDR3 as well. The rearrangement joins TRBV20-1 to TRBJ1-2; D is undetermined. Trimming left V 6 bases short and J 8 bases short, with 13 bases between. This CDR3 comprises 11 residues. Per the germline V gene, CDR1 is DFQATT and CDR2 is SNEGSKA (reference sequence). In DNA, the CDR3 is TGCAGTGCCCCGGGAGGGTACGGCTACACCTTC. It is translated as CSAPGGYGYTF.